This T cell receptor (beta chain) is from a study of T cells in Graves' hyperthyroidism and ophthalmopathy. Turning to the study itself: Before treatment of any kind, peripheral blood was taken at initial diagnosis.

This clonotype was observed at least ten times. Its cognate antigen is unknown. Germline V gene sequence: CDR1 SNHLY, CDR2 FYNNEI. Trimming cost V 6 bases and J 3 bases, with 12 bases left between them. The CDR3 sequence is 13 residues long. Study findings and constraints: Most thyroid-expanded clonotypes above 0.001 were also found in blood.

It was RNA transcripts that yielded the amplified TCR beta CDR3 regions. The HTBI primer set drove a first-round RT-PCR of the TCR CDR3. TCRdb itself ran the multiplex PCR reads through MiXCR, one entry per CDR3 protein. The table shows around 400,000 distinct CDR3 sequences, with over 12% occurring only once. Exclusion followed for patients with uncontrolled infection, other autoimmune disease, pregnancy or lactation. This TCR came from a woman aged 60-70 years with Graves' ophthalmopathy. Input material: blood. J is TRBJ2-7 and V is TRBV2, with unresolved D. The CDR3 DNA is TGTGCCAGCAGCAACTTGGCCTACTACGAGCAGTACTTC. As protein: CASSNLAYYEQYF.